The clone carrying this TCR beta chain was recorded a few times. Germline V CDR1 and CDR2: SGHDN, FVKESK. The CDR3 covers 14 residues. V gave up 0 bases and J gave up 9 bases, with 12 bases separating them. The sample belongs to a study of tumor and adjacent non-tumor tissue in lung cancer. The library came from three nested PCR rounds adapted from ARM-PCR protocols. MiXCR, run by TCRdb on the multiplex PCR reads, gives a single entry per CDR3 protein. This table has about 60,000 distinct CDR3 sequences, roughly two thirds appearing once. This sample's RNA came from whole unsorted tissue. This non-tumor lung sample came from over 3 cm beyond the tumor edge.

The source material was distant non-tumor lung tissue. The rearrangement links TRBV14 to TRBJ2-1; D uncertain. This TCR came from a man aged 70-80 years with non-small cell lung cancer. CDR3 DNA: TGTGCCAGCAGCCAAGATTATCAGAGTGGTGAGCAGTTCTTC. Translated, it gives CASSQDYQSGEQFF. Supplemented by reference TRBV14 and TRBJ2-1, the full variable domain reads EAGVTQFPSHSVIEKGQTVTLRCDPISGHDNLYWYRRVMGKEIKFLLHFVKESKQDESGMPNNRFLAERTGGTYSTLKVQPAELEDSGVYFCASSQDYQSGEQFFGPGTRLTVL.